These 30 T cell receptor beta chains were sequenced from one sample in a study of Ad26.COV2.S vaccination and SARS-CoV-2 variants. As to treatment: approximately 18 received Ad26.COV2.S at low or high dose, single or two shots; roughly five received placebo; per-sample allocation not given. Specimens were obtained on day 63 following the first vaccine or placebo injection. Produced via immunoSEQ multiplex PCR; TCRdb's table is partial and in-frame only. The sample holds 350,000 to 500,000 clones, approximately 92% seen once. Specimen: peripheral blood, collected in a trial of Ad26.COV2.S vaccine versus placebo. These receptor sequences come from a person aged 18 to 65 who received the Ad26.COV2.S COVID-19 vaccine or a placebo.

The chain carries TRBV6-5 and TRBJ1-5; D is possibly TRBD1 (5 bases). Germline V gene lookup returns CDR1 MNHEY and CDR2 SVGAGI. V was clipped by 6 bases and J by 0 bases, with 12 bases between them. This CDR3 spans 15 amino acids. The CDR3 DNA reads TGTGCCAGCAGGTTCGACAGTAATAGCAATCAGCCCCAGCATTTT. Translating gives CASRFDSNSNQPQHF.

The V call is TRBV3-1 (or the pseudogene TRBV3-2), the J call TRBJ1-1, with a possible D match to TRBD1 (5 bases). The CDR3 consists of 16 residues. Germline CDR1 reads LGHDT; CDR2 reads YNNKEL (reference sequence). Trimming shortened V by 0 bases and J by 1 base, and 12 bases separated the two germline ends. The CDR3 here is CASSQDWTPRNTEAFF. CDR3 DNA: TGTGCCAGCAGCCAAGATTGGACACCGAGGAACACTGAAGCTTTCTTT.

The chain recombines TRBV7-2 with TRBJ2-1; D ambiguous. V lost 1 base, J lost 6 bases, and 10 bases lay in between. This CDR3 comprises 14 residues. Germline CDR1 and CDR2: SGHTA and FQGNSA. The CDR3 DNA sequence: TGTGCCAGCAGCTTAGAGTGGCAACGCAATGAGCAGTTCTTC. It yields the protein CASSLEWQRNEQFF.

The V gene is TRBV6-5, the J gene TRBJ1-1; unclear D gene. The CDR3 length is 14 residues. Trimming removed 7 bases from V and 0 bases from J, with 12 bases in between. Germline V gives CDR1 MNHEY, CDR2 SVGAGI. This CDR3 is CASIGRLMNTEAFF. As DNA, the CDR3 is TGTGCCAGCATAGGCAGACTGATGAACACTGAAGCTTTCTTT.

The chain carries TRBV28 and TRBJ2-1, with TRBD1 as a possible D gene (6 bases). V lost 3 bases and J lost 5, with 11 bases in between. This CDR3 is 14 amino acids long. CDR1 and CDR2 (germline): MDHEN, SYDVKM. The CDR3 coding sequence is TGTGCCAGCAGTTTCACCGGGACACACAATGAGCAGTTCTTC. It encodes CASSFTGTHNEQFF.

The genes are TRBV6-2 or TRBV6-3 and TRBJ1-2; D is undetermined. The CDR3 length is 12 residues. Trimming pared 6 bases from V and 7 bases from J, leaving 12 bases between. Germline V lookup: CDR1 MNHEY, CDR2 SVGEGT. The CDR3 DNA reads TGTGCCAGCAGCCCGGGCAATCGTGGCTACACCTTC. This translates into CASSPGNRGYTF.

CDR3 protein: CASSQGLGDYEQYF. The CDR3 DNA reads TGTGCCAGCAGCCAAGGACTAGGCGACTACGAGCAGTACTTC. The chain recombines TRBV14 with TRBJ2-7, with TRBD2 as a possible D gene (6 bases). The CDR3 loop spans 14 amino acids. The germline V and J ends were trimmed by 1 base and 3 bases, with 10 bases remaining between them. CDR1 is SGHDN and CDR2 is FVKESK in the germline V gene.

The chain links TRBV24-1 to TRBJ2-5; the D gene could be TRBD1 or TRBD2 (6 bases each). Per germline, CDR1 KGHDR and CDR2 SFDVKD. V lost 2 bases to trimming and J lost 0 bases, with 15 bases between them. This CDR3 has 17 amino acids. CDR3: CATSDSWGARDQETQYF. CDR3 bases: TGTGCCACCAGTGATTCCTGGGGGGCGCGGGACCAAGAGACCCAGTACTTC.

As regards this clone: Other nucleotide sequences in the sample specify the same CDR3. J is TRBJ2-7 and V is TRBV6-5, with 8 bases identical to TRBD1. Germline lookup yields CDR1 MNHEY and CDR2 SVGAGI. The CDR3 has 15 residues. The V gene end was trimmed by 0 bases and the J gene end by 4 bases; junction bases not matched to a gene: 5. The CDR3 nucleotides read TGTGCCAGCAGTTACTCTGGGCAGGGGGCGTACGAGCAGTACTTC. Its translation is CASSYSGQGAYEQYF.

CDR3 loop: CASSLGQVPNEQFF. CDR3 DNA sequence: TGTGCCAGCTCACTAGGACAGGTTCCCAATGAGCAGTTCTTC. The J gene is TRBJ2-1, the V gene TRBV18; 7 bases align to TRBD1. The J segment lost 6 bases and the V segment lost 4 bases, leaving 6 bases of the junction unmatched. Germline lookup yields CDR1 KGHSH and CDR2 LQKENI. The CDR3 is 14 residues long.

V usage is TRBV11-2 and J usage is TRBJ1-1; D perhaps matches TRBD1 (5 bases). The CDR3 totals 13 residues. CDR1 SGHAT and CDR2 FQNNGV come from the germline V gene. V was clipped by 2 bases and J by 5 bases, with 9 bases between them. CDR3 sequence (DNA): TGTGCCAGCAGCTTACAGGAGGGGACTGAAGCTTTCTTT. Translating it yields CASSLQEGTEAFF.

This clone turned up a few times. This chain connects TRBV10-3 to TRBJ1-1; D call uncertain. The germline gives CDR1 ENHRY, CDR2 SYGVKD. The CDR3 has 14 amino acids. The ends were cut back, 3 bases at V and 0 bases at J, with 8 bases in the middle. CDR3 sequence: CAISERRVNTEAFF. CDR3 DNA: TGTGCCATCAGTGAACGGCGGGTGAACACTGAAGCTTTCTTT.

The J gene is TRBJ1-2, the V gene TRBV11-2; a possible D gene is TRBD1 (6 bases). The CDR3 totals 14 residues. Germline CDR1 reads SGHAT; CDR2 reads FQNNGV. V lost 3 bases and J 4 bases, leaving 12 bases between the germline ends. The CDR3, as DNA: TGTGCCAGCAGCTTCAATACAGGGTCCTATGGCTACACCTTC. Translation gives CASSFNTGSYGYTF. The full variable domain, in which reference TRBV11-2 and TRBJ1-2 provide the parts outside the CDR3, is EAGVAQSPRYKIIEKRQSVAFWCNPISGHATLYWYQQILGQGPKLLIQFQNNGVVDDSQLPKDRFSAERLKGVDSTLKIQPAKLEDSAVYLCASSFNTGSYGYTFGSGTRLTVV.

This clone showed up just once. For the CDR3, the DNA is TGTGCCAGCAGCCGATCACCGGGACACGCCTACGAGCAGTACTTC. The encoded protein is CASSRSPGHAYEQYF. V gene TRBV5-6 combines with J gene TRBJ2-7; a possible D gene is TRBD1 (6 bases). With 4 bases removed from V and 2 bases from J, the gap between germline ends came to 16 bases. This CDR3 spans 15 amino acids. Germline loops: CDR1 SGHDT, CDR2 YYEEEE.

The V gene is TRBV12-3 or TRBV12-4, the J gene TRBJ1-2; no firm D call. The V end was cut by 2 bases, the J end by 6 bases, with 10 bases between. CDR3 size: 13 residues. In DNA form, the CDR3 reads TGTGCCAGCAGTTTACAGGCGAGCGATGGCTACACCTTC. It encodes CASSLQASDGYTF.

The V call is TRBV29-1, the J call TRBJ1-2; unclear D gene. Germline CDR1 and CDR2: SQVTM and ANQGSEA. V was pared by 3 bases and J by 6 bases, with 8 bases between. CDR3 length: 11 residues. The CDR3 DNA sequence: TGCAGCGTTGAGGAGGCGGATGGCTACACCTTC. The encoded protein is CSVEEADGYTF.

The V and J genes are TRBV6-5 and TRBJ2-3, with D possibly matching TRBD2 (6 bases). The germline gives CDR1 MNHEY, CDR2 SVGAGI. There are 15 residues in the CDR3. The V end lost 5 bases, the J end lost 6 bases, and 18 bases lay between the germline ends. CDR3 sequence reads: CASSQIAEPGDTQYF. The CDR3 coding sequence is TGTGCCAGCAGTCAAATAGCGGAACCAGGGGATACGCAGTATTTT.

The V gene is TRBV2, the J gene TRBJ1-5, with TRBD1 identical over 7 bases. The ends lost 2 bases at V and 7 bases at J; junction bases unmatched: 8. This CDR3 is built from 15 residues. Germline V gene sequence: CDR1 SNHLY, CDR2 FYNNEI. This CDR3 is CASSEITGAGQPQHF. Here the CDR3 DNA reads TGTGCCAGCAGTGAAATCACAGGGGCAGGCCAGCCCCAGCATTTT. Full variable domain (missing parts from reference TRBV2 and TRBJ1-5): EPEVTQTPSHQVTQMGQEVILRCVPISNHLYFYWYRQILGQKVEFLVSFYNNEISEKSEIFDDQFSVERPDGSNFTLKIRSTKLEDSAMYFCASSEITGAGQPQHFGDGTRLSIL.

This chain joins TRBV6-5 and TRBJ2-2; tentative D call: TRBD2 (6 bases). Per germline, CDR1 MNHEY and CDR2 SVGAGI. The V end lost 5 bases, the J end lost 8 bases, and 9 bases lay between the germline ends. There are 12 residues in the CDR3. CDR3 DNA sequence: TGTGCCAGCAGTCGGGACTTGGGGGAGCTGTTTTTT. Amino acids: CASSRDLGELFF.

V is TRBV10-2 and J is TRBJ2-2; no clear D gene. Germline CDR1 reads WSHSY; CDR2 reads SAAADI. Trimming removed 6 bases from V and 3 bases from J, with 14 bases in between. The CDR3 runs to 15 residues. CDR3 sequence (DNA): TGCGCCAGCAGCGTGAGCGTAGGTGACACCGGGGAGCTGTTTTTT. It is translated as CASSVSVGDTGELFF.

The V call is TRBV7-2, the J call TRBJ2-3; TRBD2 matches at 11 bases. The CDR3 consists of 14 residues. Germline loops: CDR1 SGHTA, CDR2 FQGNSA. V lost 4 bases to trimming and J lost 7 bases; unmatched junction nucleotides: 4. CDR3 protein: CASSSSGRWNTQYF. The CDR3 DNA sequence: TGTGCCAGCAGCTCTAGCGGGAGGTGGAATACGCAGTATTTT.

The chain has TRBV5-6 and TRBJ2-1; 9 bases match TRBD2. This CDR3 comprises 15 residues. The trim removed 0 bases at V and 4 bases at J, leaving 2 bases unmatched. The germline CDR1 and CDR2 sequences are SGHDT and YYEEEE. The CDR3 coding sequence is TGTGCCAGCAGCTTGGGACTAGCGGTTTACAATGAGCAGTTCTTC. This encodes CASSLGLAVYNEQFF.

The chain joins TRBV5-6 to TRBJ2-7; a weak D match, TRBD2 (7 bases). V was shortened by 1 base and J by 3 bases, with 11 bases between the two germline ends. This CDR3 is built from 14 residues. The germline V gene has CDR1 SGHDT and CDR2 YYEEEE. CDR3 sequence (DNA): TGTGCCAGCAGCTTGCGGGGGGCAGGCTACGAGCAGTACTTC. It is translated as CASSLRGAGYEQYF.

CDR3 in DNA: TGTGCCAGCAGCTTAGCGAACGGACCGGGAGGCAATCAGCCCCAGCATTTT. Translating gives CASSLANGPGGNQPQHF. The J gene is TRBJ1-5, the V gene TRBV7-6; unclear D gene. The germline V gene has CDR1 SGHVS and CDR2 FNYEAQ. CDR3 length: 17 amino acids. The V gene lost 0 bases and the J gene lost 2 bases, with 14 bases spanning the gap.

V is TRBV3-1 (or the pseudogene TRBV3-2) and J is TRBJ2-5, with TRBD2 as a possible D gene (5 bases). V was pared by 0 bases and J by 7 bases, with 6 bases between. Per germline, CDR1 LGHDT and CDR2 YNNKEL (reference sequence). This CDR3 has 12 amino acids. CDR3 DNA sequence: TGTGCCAGCAGCCAAGATAGCGCGACCCAGTACTTC. Its protein product is CASSQDSATQYF.

The CDR3 DNA reads TGTGCCAGCAGTTTATCTACTGGACAGCTAGCCAAAAACATTCAGTACTTC. Translated: CASSLSTGQLAKNIQYF. The chain has TRBV28 and TRBJ2-4, with D tentatively TRBD1 (6 bases). Germline assignment: CDR1 MDHEN and CDR2 SYDVKM. This CDR3 is built from 17 residues. V lost 1 base to trimming and J lost 0 bases, with 13 bases between them. Full variable domain (missing parts from reference TRBV28 and TRBJ2-4): DVKVTQSSRYLVKRTGEKVFLECVQDMDHENMFWYRQDPGLGLRLIYFSYDVKMKEKGDIPEGYSVSREKKERFSLILESASTNQTSMYLCASSLSTGQLAKNIQYFGAGTRLSVL.

The chain uses TRBV30 and TRBJ1-1; D is undetermined. Germline-derived CDR1 and CDR2 are GTSNPN and SVGIG (reference sequence). The CDR3 runs to 15 residues. Trimming left V 0 bases short and J 0 bases short, with 11 bases between. CDR3 DNA: TGTGCCTGGAGTGTCGGGTGGGGAATGAACACTGAAGCTTTCTTT. Its protein product is CAWSVGWGMNTEAFF. The full variable domain, rest sourced from reference TRBV30 and TRBJ1-1, is SQTIHQWPATLVQPVGSPLSLECTVEGTSNPNLYWYRQAAGRGLQLLFYSVGIGQISSEVPQNLSASRPQDRQFILSSKKLLLSDSGFYLCAWSVGWGMNTEAFFGQGTRLTVV.

The V call is TRBV2, the J call TRBJ2-7; 7 nucleotides line up with TRBD2. Germline V gene sequence: CDR1 SNHLY, CDR2 FYNNEI. CDR3 length equals 15 residues. J lost 2 bases, V lost 2 bases, and 6 bases had no gene match. The CDR3 nucleotides read TGTGCCAGCAGTGAAAAGCGGGACTACCCCTACGAGCAGTACTTC. Protein product: CASSEKRDYPYEQYF.

The V gene is TRBV6-5, the J gene TRBJ2-7; 7 bases map to TRBD2. The trim removed 5 bases at V and 3 bases at J, leaving 4 bases unmatched. CDR1 MNHEY and CDR2 SVGAGI come from the germline V gene. This CDR3 region has 13 residues. In DNA, the CDR3 is TGTGCCAGCAGTCCTACTAGCGACTACGAGCAGTACTTC. Residues: CASSPTSDYEQYF.

V usage is TRBV3-1 (or the pseudogene TRBV3-2) and J usage is TRBJ1-6, with 8 bases aligning to TRBD1. Germline lookup yields CDR1 LGHDT and CDR2 YNNKEL (reference sequence). V shed 2 bases, J shed 9 bases, and the junction held 6 bases outside the gene matches. The CDR3 is 15 amino acids. The DNA of the CDR3 is TGTGCCAGCAGCCAAAGACAGGGGACGTCTTCACCCCTCCACTTT. Encoded protein: CASSQRQGTSSPLHF.